Following are 20 T cell receptor beta chains from one sample sequenced in a study of metastatic and nonmetastatic thyroid tumors. Patients underwent thyroid surgery, and none had received any treatment before it. TCRdb reassembled clones from the PCR reads with MiXCR. The sample holds 20,000 to 25,000 clones, around a sixth seen once. Sequencing was performed on blood. Source of these receptors: a female donor with papillary thyroid cancer or a benign thyroid nodule (not recorded which). Some clones in this sample may be carry-over from other donors' samples.

This clone was observed many times. This chain connects TRBV7-3 to TRBJ2-3; D ambiguous. Germline CDR1 is SGHTA and CDR2 is FQGTGA. CDR3 length: 14 amino acids. V was clipped by 2 bases and J by 0 bases, with 6 bases between them. CDR3 DNA: TGTGCCAGCAGCTTAGGAGAAAGCACAGATACGCAGTATTTT. This encodes CASSLGESTDTQYF.

Many counts were recorded for this clone. The gene calls are TRBV7-6 and TRBJ2-5, with TRBD2 matching over 15 bases. After removal of 5 bases from V and 5 bases from J, the junction contained 9 bases not matched to a gene. CDR3 size: 17 residues. Germline-derived CDR1 and CDR2 are SGHVS and FNYEAQ. CDR3 nucleotides: TGTGCCAGCAGCCGACGGACTAGCGGGGGGGCCTGGGAGACCCAGTACTTC. Amino acids: CASSRRTSGGAWETQYF.

The chain carries TRBV7-3 and TRBJ2-7; no definite D call. This CDR3 comprises 13 residues. Germline loops: CDR1 SGHTA, CDR2 FQGTGA. Trimming cost V 4 bases and J 1 base, with 8 bases left between them. The CDR3 spells CASSSLESYEQYF. In nucleotides, the CDR3 is TGTGCCAGCAGCTCGTTGGAATCCTACGAGCAGTACTTC.

The rearrangement joins TRBV29-1 to TRBJ1-1; D is unresolved. This CDR3 is built from 13 residues. Trimming took 5 bases from V and 1 from J, leaving 11 bases between them. Germline CDR1 SQVTM, CDR2 ANQGSEA. This chain's CDR3 is CSVLQRANTEAFF. CDR3 bases: TGCAGCGTTCTTCAAAGGGCGAACACTGAAGCTTTCTTT.

This clone was seen at least ten times. The chain has TRBV18 and TRBJ2-7; 9 bases map to TRBD1. V was pared by 4 bases and J by 4 bases, with 5 bases of the junction left unmatched. The CDR3 loop spans 14 amino acids. Germline loops: CDR1 KGHSH, CDR2 LQKENI. The CDR3 spells CASSQDRGAYEQYF. The CDR3 bases are TGTGCCAGCTCACAAGACAGGGGGGCGTACGAGCAGTACTTC.

This clone was detected many times. This chain joins TRBV12-3 or TRBV12-4 and TRBJ2-1, with TRBD2 matching over 12 bases. Losses at the gene ends were 5 bases for V and 6 bases for J; bases not matched to a gene: 8. The CDR3 totals 16 residues. CDR3 sequence: CASSRLAGVDGNEQFF. The CDR3, as DNA: TGTGCCAGCAGTCGACTAGCGGGAGTTGATGGCAATGAGCAGTTCTTC.

This clone was counted at least ten times. V usage is TRBV20-1 and J usage is TRBJ2-1; 12 bases align to TRBD2. CDR1 is DFQATT, CDR2 SNEGSKA, per germline (reference sequence). The CDR3 spans 14 residues. The V and J ends lost 3 bases and 6 bases, in that order; junction bases with no gene match: 3. This CDR3 is CSARSSGGANEQFF. The CDR3 DNA follows: TGCAGTGCTAGGTCTAGCGGGGGGGCCAATGAGCAGTTCTTC.

This clone is labeled medium-sized. CDR3 sequence reads: CASSRSPNYGYTF. The CDR3 DNA reads TGTGCCAGCAGTAGGTCCCCTAACTATGGCTACACCTTC. The chain combines TRBV28 with TRBJ1-2; no clear D. The length of the CDR3 is 13 residues. V lost 5 bases and J 0 bases, leaving 7 bases between the germline ends. Germline V CDR1 and CDR2: MDHEN, SYDVKM.

Worth noting for this clone: This may arise from a read error, as a much more abundant clone is one base away. J is TRBJ2-5 and V is TRBV7-3; TRBD2 matches at 8 bases. The CDR3 covers 15 residues. CDR1 is SGHTA and CDR2 is FQGTGA in the germline V gene. Here the CDR3 reads CASILVAGLGETQYF. For the CDR3, the DNA is TGTGCCAGCATCTTAGTAGCGGGGTTGGGTGAGACCCAGTACTTC.

This clone was detected many times. The same CDR3 can be traced to other DNA sequences in this sample. This chain uses TRBV15 with TRBJ2-1; TRBD1 might be the D (6 bases). V was trimmed by 3 bases and J by 8 bases, leaving 14 bases between them. The CDR3 sequence is 14 residues long. Germline loops: CDR1 LNHNV, CDR2 YYDKDF (reference sequence). CDR3 nucleotides: TGTGCCACCAGCAGGCCCGGCAGGGGTGATGAGCAGTTCTTC. This sequence encodes CATSRPGRGDEQFF.

This clone was counted at least ten times. The chain recombines TRBV5-1 with TRBJ2-1; D is perhaps TRBD2 (7 bases). V lost 4 bases to trimming and J lost 7 bases, with 18 bases between them. Germline assignment: CDR1 SGHRS and CDR2 YFSETQ. The CDR3 loop spans 15 amino acids. The CDR3 region has the DNA TGCGCCAGCAGCCCCCTAGGGGGAGGGGGGAATGAGCAGTTCTTC. Residues: CASSPLGGGGNEQFF.

V gene TRBV28 combines with J gene TRBJ2-1; the D gene is possibly TRBD1 (5 bases). Looked up from germline, CDR1 is MDHEN and CDR2 is SYDVKM. The V and J ends lost 6 bases and 0 bases respectively, with 12 bases between them. The CDR3 is 15 amino acids. The CDR3 sequence: CASSNTDSSYNEQFF. CDR3 coding DNA: TGTGCCAGCAGCAACACCGACAGCTCCTACAATGAGCAGTTCTTC. Using reference TRBV28 and TRBJ2-1 for the parts outside the CDR3, the full variable domain is DVKVTQSSRYLVKRTGEKVFLECVQDMDHENMFWYRQDPGLGLRLIYFSYDVKMKEKGDIPEGYSVSREKKERFSLILESASTNQTSMYLCASSNTDSSYNEQFFGPGTRLTVL.

This clone is classed as medium-sized. This same CDR3 is encoded by further DNA sequences in the sample. CDR3 residues: CASSSSGGGYSNQPQHF. The CDR3 region has the DNA TGTGCCAGCAGTTCCTCAGGGGGCGGATATAGCAATCAGCCCCAGCATTTT. The genes are TRBV28 and TRBJ1-5, with 8 bases lining up with TRBD1. The CDR3 totals 17 residues. Trimming removed 4 bases from V and 0 bases from J; junction bases left unmatched: 8. Per the germline V gene, CDR1 is MDHEN and CDR2 is SYDVKM.

This clone was detected many times. The chain couples TRBV30 to TRBJ1-1; tentative D call: TRBD1 (5 bases). Germline V gene sequence: CDR1 GTSNPN, CDR2 SVGIG (reference sequence). There are 12 residues in the CDR3. V shed 4 bases and J shed 5 bases, with 11 bases lying between them. The CDR3 sequence is CAWTGLGTEAFF. CDR3 nucleotide sequence: TGTGCCTGGACAGGGCTGGGTACTGAAGCTTTCTTT.

This clone appeared many times. The chain combines TRBV20-1 with TRBJ2-1; no clear D gene. Germline V gene lookup returns CDR1 DFQATT and CDR2 SNEGSKA (reference sequence). This CDR3 has 12 amino acids. Deletions cut 3 bases from V and 4 bases from J, with 7 bases between. The CDR3 here is CSASGDYNEQFF. The CDR3 nucleotides read TGCAGTGCTAGTGGGGATTACAATGAGCAGTTCTTC.

Ten or more counts support this clone. The J gene is TRBJ2-6, the V gene TRBV28, with 8 bases aligning to TRBD1. The CDR3 is 17 amino acids. Unmatched junction bases numbered 8, after V lost 3 bases and J lost 4 bases. Germline loops: CDR1 MDHEN, CDR2 SYDVKM. Here the CDR3 DNA reads TGTGCCAGCAGTTTCCTAGACAGGGGAGTGGGGGCCAACGTCCTGACTTTC. Translating gives CASSFLDRGVGANVLTF. Using reference TRBV28 and TRBJ2-6 for the parts outside the CDR3, the full variable domain is DVKVTQSSRYLVKRTGEKVFLECVQDMDHENMFWYRQDPGLGLRLIYFSYDVKMKEKGDIPEGYSVSREKKERFSLILESASTNQTSMYLCASSFLDRGVGANVLTFGAGSRLTVL.

V gene TRBV5-1 combines with J gene TRBJ2-7; 8 bases are shared with TRBD1. V lost 2 bases, J lost 5 bases, and 12 bases stayed unmatched. CDR1 SGHRS and CDR2 YFSETQ come from the germline V gene. CDR3 length equals 16 residues. Here the CDR3 reads CASSLEQGARSDEQYF. In nucleotides, the CDR3 is TGCGCCAGCAGCTTAGAGCAGGGGGCGCGCAGTGACGAGCAGTACTTC.

This clone was seen many times. The chain couples TRBV2 to TRBJ1-5; TRBD1 aligns across 12 bases. The CDR3 extends over 16 amino acids. Trimming removed 8 bases from V and 6 bases from J; junction bases left unmatched: 11. From germline, CDR1 is SNHLY and CDR2 FYNNEI. The CDR3 region has the DNA TGTGCCAGCGCCGGGGACAGGGGGCAGGGGGTTCAGCCCCAGCATTTT. Amino acid sequence: CASAGDRGQGVQPQHF.

The chain carries TRBV5-1 and TRBJ2-5, with 12 bases matching TRBD2. In germline, CDR1 is SGHRS, CDR2 YFSETQ. J was trimmed by 5 bases and V by 5 bases; bases with no gene match: 7. CDR3 size: 15 residues. The CDR3: CASSWGGTSGETQYF. The CDR3 nucleotides are TGCGCCAGCAGTTGGGGCGGGACTAGCGGGGAGACCCAGTACTTC.

The genes are TRBV9 and TRBJ2-3; D remains unclear. Germline CDR1 SGDLS, CDR2 YYNGEE. The CDR3 length is 14 residues. Trimming took 0 bases from V and 6 from J, leaving 11 bases between them. CDR3 residues: CASSVEGSMDTQYF. The CDR3 DNA is TGTGCCAGCAGCGTAGAAGGAAGCATGGATACGCAGTATTTT. The whole variable domain, filled in from reference TRBV9 and TRBJ2-3, reads DSGVTQTPKHLITATGQRVTLRCSPRSGDLSVYWYQQSLDQGLQFLIQYYNGEERAKGNILERFSAQQFPDLHSELNLSSLELGDSALYFCASSVEGSMDTQYFGPGTRLTVL.